These 10 T cell receptor beta chains originate from one sample sequenced in a study of control samples from healthy donors and cancer patients. Profiled with immunoSEQ multiplex PCR; TCRdb holds only in-frame clones, not every one. This table holds about 190,000 clones, approximately 91% found once. Sequences were obtained from blood. Receptors were obtained from a man younger than 40 in good health.

The V and J genes are TRBV19 and TRBJ1-5; no firm D call. Germline CDR1 reads LNHDA; CDR2 reads SQIVND (reference sequence). V was pared by 1 base and J by 5 bases, with 18 bases between. CDR3 length: 17 amino acids. CDR3 amino acids: CASSIVPSYPRDQPQHF. The CDR3 bases are TGTGCCAGTAGTATAGTCCCTTCCTATCCGCGCGATCAGCCCCAGCATTTT.

The chain has TRBV4-1 and TRBJ2-2; weak D call: TRBD1 (6 bases). The germline CDR1 and CDR2 sequences are MGHRA and YSYEKL. The CDR3 is 19 amino acids. The germline V and J ends were trimmed by 1 base and 5 bases, with 23 bases remaining between them. CDR3 DNA: TGCGCCAGCAGCCAAGGGATCCTTCGCAGGGGCCCTTCTACCGGGGAGCTGTTTTTT. Amino acid sequence: CASSQGILRRGPSTGELFF.

Here the CDR3 DNA reads TGTGCCAGCAGCCCGGGAACAGGGGGCTGGGATAATTCACCCCTCCACTTT. Encoded protein: CASSPGTGGWDNSPLHF. This rearrangement joins TRBV11-2 to TRBJ1-6; the match to TRBD1 covers 9 bases. The CDR3 is made up of 17 amino acids. Germline V lookup: CDR1 SGHAT, CDR2 FQNNGV. Trimming cost V 5 bases and J 5 bases; bases outside gene matches: 10. Complete variable domain (other parts from reference TRBV11-2 and TRBJ1-6): EAGVAQSPRYKIIEKRQSVAFWCNPISGHATLYWYQQILGQGPKLLIQFQNNGVVDDSQLPKDRFSAERLKGVDSTLKIQPAKLEDSAVYLCASSPGTGGWDNSPLHFGNGTRLTVT.

The chain joins TRBV15 to TRBJ1-6; TRBD1 agrees at 7 bases. The trim removed 0 bases at V and 9 bases at J, leaving 11 bases unmatched. CDR1 and CDR2 from the germline V gene are LNHNV and YYDKDF (reference sequence). The CDR3 sequence is 17 residues long. Written as DNA, the CDR3 is TGTGCCACCAGCAGAGACCCGAGAACAGGGGTCTCTTCACCCCTCCACTTT. It specifies CATSRDPRTGVSSPLHF.

V usage is TRBV19 and J usage is TRBJ2-2; TRBD1 or TRBD2 may be the D gene (5 bases each). This CDR3 has 14 residues. V dropped 5 bases and J dropped 6 bases, with 13 bases sitting between them. Germline loops: CDR1 LNHDA, CDR2 SQIVND (reference sequence). CDR3 amino acids: CASSSPRGAGELFF. Here the CDR3 DNA reads TGTGCCAGTAGTTCCCCCCGAGGGGCCGGGGAGCTGTTTTTT. The variable domain in full, with the rest retrieved from reference TRBV19 and TRBJ2-2, is DGGITQSPKYLFRKEGQNVTLSCEQNLNHDAMYWYRQDPGQGLRLIYYSQIVNDFQKGDIAEGYSVSREKKESFPLTVTSAQKNPTAFYLCASSSPRGAGELFFGEGSRLTVL.

The rearrangement uses TRBV29-1 and TRBJ1-3; the D is unclear. V was pared by 6 bases and J by 0 bases, with 6 bases between. Germline CDR1 and CDR2: SQVTM and ANQGSEA. There are 12 residues in the CDR3. In DNA, the CDR3 is TGCAGCGTGACCTTCTCTGGAAACACCATATATTTT. It yields the protein CSVTFSGNTIYF.

The chain employs TRBV29-1 and TRBJ1-1, with 7 bases that match TRBD1. The CDR3 sequence is 14 residues long. The V gene end was trimmed by 7 bases and the J gene end by 1 base; junction bases not matched to a gene: 9. The germline CDR1 and CDR2 sequences are SQVTM and ANQGSEA. CDR3 coding DNA: TGCAGCGCAAAAGGGGGCATAGGGAACACTGAAGCTTTCTTT. Its protein product is CSAKGGIGNTEAFF.

The chain carries TRBV18 and TRBJ1-3; 7 positions agree with TRBD1. The CDR3 is made up of 15 amino acids. In germline, CDR1 is KGHSH, CDR2 LQKENI. Losses at the gene ends were 3 bases for V and 0 bases for J; bases not matched to a gene: 2. The CDR3 loop reads CASSPGTVSGNTIYF. Here the CDR3 DNA reads TGTGCCAGCTCACCCGGGACAGTCTCTGGAAACACCATATATTTT. Full variable domain (remainder filled in from reference TRBV18 and TRBJ1-3): NAGVMQNPRHLVRRRGQEARLRCSPMKGHSHVYWYRQLPEEGLKFMVYLQKENIIDESGMPKERFSAEFPKEGPSILRIQQVVRGDSAAYFCASSPGTVSGNTIYFGEGSWLTVV.

This clone was seen once. The chain is built from TRBV18 and TRBJ2-7, with 11 positions matching TRBD2. This CDR3 region has 16 residues. V was clipped by 3 bases and J by 4 bases; unmatched bases: 8. Germline CDR1 reads KGHSH; CDR2 reads LQKENI. The DNA of the CDR3 is TGTGCCAGCTCACCGACTTCAACTAGCGGGGGATACGAGCAGTACTTC. It translates to CASSPTSTSGGYEQYF.

The table lists this clone with a count of one. This sequence joins TRBV20-1 and TRBJ1-2, with D possibly TRBD1 on 5 matching bases. Germline V CDR1 and CDR2: DFQATT, SNEGSKA (reference sequence). This CDR3 comprises 14 residues. Trimming left V 3 bases short and J 2 bases short, with 13 bases between. The CDR3 protein is CSASTGAENYGYTF. For the CDR3, the DNA is TGCAGTGCTAGTACCGGGGCCGAAAACTATGGCTACACCTTC.